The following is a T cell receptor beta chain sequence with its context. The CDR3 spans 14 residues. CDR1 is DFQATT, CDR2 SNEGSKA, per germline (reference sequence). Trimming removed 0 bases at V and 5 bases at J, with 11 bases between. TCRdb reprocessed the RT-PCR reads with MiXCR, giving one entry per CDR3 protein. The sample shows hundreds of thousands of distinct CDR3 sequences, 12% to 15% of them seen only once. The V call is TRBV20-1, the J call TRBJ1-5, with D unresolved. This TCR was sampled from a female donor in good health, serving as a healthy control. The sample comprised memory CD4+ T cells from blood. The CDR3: CSARDDPVYQPQHF. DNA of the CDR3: TGCAGTGCTAGAGATGACCCAGTGTATCAGCCCCAGCATTTT.